The 20 T cell receptor beta chains reported below all come from one sample, sequenced in a study of OX40 agonist ivuxolimab in advanced cancers. The assay was immunoSEQ multiplex PCR, and TCRdb's table has in-frame clones only and misses some. Of about 32,000 clones in the sample, 75% to 85% were seen once. The sample consisted of CD4+ or CD8+ T cells sorted from blood, taken in a trial of the OX40 agonist ivuxolimab. Receptors originate from an adult with an advanced solid tumor such as melanoma, head and neck, liver or kidney cancer.

V gene TRBV7-2 combines with J gene TRBJ1-1, with D perhaps matching TRBD1 (6 bases). The V gene lost 5 bases and the J gene lost 4 bases, with 11 bases spanning the gap. The germline CDR1 and CDR2 sequences are SGHTA and FQGNSA. The length of the CDR3 is 13 residues. CDR3 protein: CASSRGAPTEAFF. The CDR3 DNA sequence: TGTGCCAGCAGCCGGGGGGCCCCCACTGAAGCTTTCTTT.

The rearrangement links TRBV7-9 to TRBJ2-1; 7 nucleotides match TRBD2. CDR1 is SEHNR and CDR2 is FQNEAQ in the germline V gene (reference sequence). The CDR3 has 15 amino acids. The trim removed 6 bases at V and 4 bases at J, leaving 9 bases unmatched. CDR3 DNA sequence: TGTGCCAGCAGTCCTCCAGGGAGGGAGTACAATGAGCAGTTCTTC. Protein product: CASSPPGREYNEQFF.

The chain carries TRBV5-8 and TRBJ2-7; D is uncertain. Between the trimmed V and J ends, which lost 1 base and 1 base, there was a span of 3 bases. Germline V CDR1 and CDR2: SGHTS, YDEGEE. The CDR3 spans 12 residues. The CDR3 spells CASSLRSYEQYF. The CDR3, as DNA: TGTGCCAGCAGCTTGAGATCCTACGAGCAGTACTTC.

This clone appeared once. The J gene is TRBJ2-1, the V gene TRBV10-3; D is unresolved. Trimming shortened V by 1 base and J by 4 bases, and 5 bases separated the two germline ends. CDR3 length: 13 amino acids. Germline CDR1 and CDR2: ENHRY and SYGVKD. DNA for the CDR3: TGTGCCATCAGTGAGTTGCAGTACAATGAGCAGTTCTTC. Protein: CAISELQYNEQFF.

The V call is TRBV7-8, the J call TRBJ1-2; 7 nucleotides align to TRBD1. Germline loops: CDR1 SGHVS, CDR2 FQNEAQ. This CDR3 region has 14 residues. Germline trimming cut 8 bases from V and 1 base from J; bases unmatched to any gene: 7. CDR3 in amino acids: CASAEGGNNYGYTF. CDR3 bases: TGTGCCAGCGCGGAAGGGGGCAATAACTATGGCTACACCTTC.

The chain employs TRBV10-3 and TRBJ1-1; the match to TRBD1 covers 8 bases. Germline assignment: CDR1 ENHRY and CDR2 SYGVKD. The CDR3 loop spans 13 amino acids. J gave up 3 bases and V 8 bases, and 5 bases lay outside the gene matches. The CDR3 nucleotides are TGTGCCATCCGACAGGGGTGGGACACTGAAGCTTTCTTT. It is translated as CAIRQGWDTEAFF.

The V and J genes are TRBV6-1 and TRBJ2-7; 11 bases align to TRBD2. Germline values: CDR1 MNHNS, CDR2 SASEGT. J gave up 0 bases and V 6 bases, and 4 bases lay outside the gene matches. The CDR3 consists of 15 residues. The CDR3 here is CASRETSGTSYEQYF. CDR3 sequence (DNA): TGTGCCAGCAGGGAGACTAGCGGGACCTCCTACGAGCAGTACTTC.

The chain links TRBV10-3 to TRBJ1-2, with unresolved D. V dropped 3 bases and J dropped 7 bases, with 12 bases sitting between them. This CDR3 region has 13 residues. In germline, CDR1 is ENHRY, CDR2 SYGVKD. CDR3 sequence reads: CAISEETHRGYTF. The DNA for the CDR3 is TGTGCCATCAGTGAAGAGACCCACCGTGGCTACACCTTC.

The chain carries TRBV5-1 and TRBJ2-1; TRBD2 matches 11 bases. The trim removed 4 bases at V and 7 bases at J, leaving 10 bases unmatched. This CDR3 spans 16 amino acids. The germline V gene has CDR1 SGHRS and CDR2 YFSETQ. CDR3 nucleotide sequence: TGCGCCAGCAGCGTTGCTAGCGGGGGGCCTAATAATGAGCAGTTCTTC. Protein: CASSVASGGPNNEQFF.

The chain links TRBV5-1 to TRBJ1-2, with 9 bases aligning to TRBD1. Germline lookup yields CDR1 SGHRS and CDR2 YFSETQ. This CDR3 has 15 residues. Trimming took 5 bases from V and 4 from J; bases not matched to a gene: 9. CDR3 in amino acids: CASRPRDRDLYGYTF. The CDR3 bases are TGCGCCAGCAGGCCCCGGGACAGGGACCTCTATGGCTACACCTTC.

V is TRBV7-8 and J is TRBJ2-3; D is ambiguous. Germline V gives CDR1 SGHVS, CDR2 FQNEAQ. This CDR3 comprises 12 residues. Trimming stripped 5 bases from V and 6 bases from J, with 9 bases between. In DNA form, the CDR3 reads TGTGCCAGCAGCCCCAAGCCGGATACGCAGTATTTT. Translated, it gives CASSPKPDTQYF.

The rearrangement links TRBV10-3 to TRBJ2-2, with TRBD1 matching over 9 bases. The J segment lost 1 base and the V segment lost 8 bases, leaving 2 bases of the junction unmatched. There are 14 residues in the CDR3. The germline CDR1 and CDR2 sequences are ENHRY and SYGVKD. CDR3 loop: CAIRTGENTGELFF. The DNA for the CDR3 is TGTGCCATCCGGACAGGGGAGAACACCGGGGAGCTGTTTTTT.

V usage is TRBV6-1 and J usage is TRBJ1-1; D may be TRBD1 (5 bases). V shed 5 bases and J shed 1 base, with 11 bases lying between them. CDR1 and CDR2 (germline): MNHNS, SASEGT. The CDR3 runs to 14 residues. In nucleotides, the CDR3 is TGTGCCAGCAGTAAATGGGGGGAGAACACTGAAGCTTTCTTT. This gives the protein CASSKWGENTEAFF.

This clone was detected only a few times. The V gene is TRBV6-6, the J gene TRBJ2-7; D remains unclear. This CDR3 region has 13 residues. CDR1 is MNHNY and CDR2 is SVGAGI in the germline V gene (reference sequence). Trimming removed 0 bases at V and 0 bases at J, with 3 bases between. CDR3 DNA: TGTGCCAGCAGTTACTCCGGCTCCTACGAGCAGTACTTC. Translated, it gives CASSYSGSYEQYF.

This sequence joins TRBV27 and TRBJ1-2; D is ambiguous. CDR3 length equals 16 residues. Germline-derived CDR1 and CDR2 are MNHEY and SMNVEV (reference sequence). Trimming shortened V by 3 bases and J by 2 bases, and 16 bases separated the two germline ends. The CDR3 loop reads CASSFGRGSGNYGYTF. DNA for the CDR3: TGTGCCAGCAGTTTCGGGCGCGGCTCAGGCAACTATGGCTACACCTTC.

This chain joins TRBV7-9 and TRBJ2-2, with D perhaps matching TRBD1 (5 bases). Germline V gene sequence: CDR1 SEHNR, CDR2 FQNEAQ (reference sequence). CDR3 length equals 12 residues. Trimming left V 5 bases short and J 7 bases short, with 8 bases between. CDR3 DNA: TGTGCCAGCAGCGTTGGACACGGGGAGCTGTTTTTT. Its translation is CASSVGHGELFF.

This chain links TRBV6-5 with TRBJ2-1; 10 nucleotides line up with TRBD1. V lost 10 bases, J lost 9 bases, and 12 bases stayed unmatched. The CDR3 is 14 amino acids. Germline CDR1 MNHEY, CDR2 SVGAGI. The CDR3 spells CATNRDRGFSEQFF. In DNA form, the CDR3 reads TGTGCCACCAACCGGGACAGGGGATTTAGTGAGCAGTTCTTC.

A single count supports this clone. The chain couples TRBV4-2 to TRBJ2-1; D gene ambiguous. The CDR3 has 14 amino acids. The V end lost 4 bases, the J end lost 0 bases, and 7 bases lay between the germline ends. Germline V gene lookup returns CDR1 LGHNA and CDR2 YNFKEQ. The CDR3 DNA follows: TGTGCCAGCAGCCGTGAGAGCTCCTACAATGAGCAGTTCTTC. It is translated as CASSRESSYNEQFF.

V is TRBV11-2 and J is TRBJ2-1; no definite D call. Between the trimmed V and J ends, which lost 1 base and 5 bases, there was a span of 3 bases. The CDR3 sequence is 12 residues long. CDR1 and CDR2 (germline): SGHAT, FQNNGV. DNA for the CDR3: TGTGCCAGCAGCTTAGTTCACAATGAGCAGTTCTTC. Encoded protein: CASSLVHNEQFF.

This clone rates as medium-sized. The chain has TRBV5-1 and TRBJ1-2; tentatively, D is TRBD1 (5 bases). This CDR3 region has 17 residues. Trimming pared 0 bases from V and 4 bases from J, leaving 19 bases between. The germline V gene has CDR1 SGHRS and CDR2 YFSETQ. The CDR3 sequence is CASSLVMGTDESYGYTF. The CDR3 region has the DNA TGCGCCAGCAGCTTGGTGATGGGGACGGACGAGTCCTATGGCTACACCTTC. The variable domain in full, completed from reference TRBV5-1 and TRBJ1-2, reads KAGVTQTPRYLIKTRGQQVTLSCSPISGHRSVSWYQQTPGQGLQFLFEYFSETQRNKGNFPGRFSGRQFSNSRSEMNVSTLELGDSALYLCASSLVMGTDESYGYTFGSGTRLTVV.